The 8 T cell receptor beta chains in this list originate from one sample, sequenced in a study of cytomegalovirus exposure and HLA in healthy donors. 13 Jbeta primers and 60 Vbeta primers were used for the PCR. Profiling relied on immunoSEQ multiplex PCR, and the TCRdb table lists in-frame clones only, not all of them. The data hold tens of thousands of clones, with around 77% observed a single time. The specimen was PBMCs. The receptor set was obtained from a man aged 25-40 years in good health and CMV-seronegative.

The CDR3 DNA sequence: TGTGCCTGGAGCGCCGGGACAGGGCGTTCACCCCTCCACTTT. Protein: CAWSAGTGRSPLHF. V and J are TRBV30 and TRBJ1-6; 9 bases match TRBD1. The CDR3 covers 14 residues. Germline assignment: CDR1 GTSNPN and CDR2 SVGIG (reference sequence). V dropped 3 bases and J dropped 9; count of bases not matched to a gene: 6.

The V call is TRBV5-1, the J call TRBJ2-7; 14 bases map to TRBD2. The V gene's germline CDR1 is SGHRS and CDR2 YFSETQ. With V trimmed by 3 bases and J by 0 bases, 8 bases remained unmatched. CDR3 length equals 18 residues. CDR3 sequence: CASSWGPGTSGSSYEQYF. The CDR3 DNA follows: TGCGCCAGCAGCTGGGGCCCGGGGACTAGCGGGAGCTCCTACGAGCAGTACTTC.

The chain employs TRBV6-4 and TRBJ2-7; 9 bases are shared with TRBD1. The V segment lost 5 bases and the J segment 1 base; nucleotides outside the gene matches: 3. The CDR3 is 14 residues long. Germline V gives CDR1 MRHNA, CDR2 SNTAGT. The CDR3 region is CASSRDRDSYEQYF. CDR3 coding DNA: TGTGCCAGCAGTCGGGACAGGGATTCCTACGAGCAGTACTTC.

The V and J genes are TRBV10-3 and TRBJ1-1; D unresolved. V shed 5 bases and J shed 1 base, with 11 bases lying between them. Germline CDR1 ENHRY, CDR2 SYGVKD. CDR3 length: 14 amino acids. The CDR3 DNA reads TGTGCCATCAGTCCGACTGAGAGGAACACTGAAGCTTTCTTT. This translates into CAISPTERNTEAFF.

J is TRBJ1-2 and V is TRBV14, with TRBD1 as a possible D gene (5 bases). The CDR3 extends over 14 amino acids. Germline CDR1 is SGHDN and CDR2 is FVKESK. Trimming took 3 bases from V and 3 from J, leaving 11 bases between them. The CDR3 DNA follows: TGTGCCAGCAGCCATGCAGGGCCCTACTATGGCTACACCTTC. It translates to CASSHAGPYYGYTF.

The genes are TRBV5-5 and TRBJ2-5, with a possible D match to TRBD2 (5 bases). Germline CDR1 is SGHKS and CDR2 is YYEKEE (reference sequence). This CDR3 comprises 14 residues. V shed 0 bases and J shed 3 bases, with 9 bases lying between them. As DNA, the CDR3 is TGTGCCAGCAGCTTGGAACCGCGGGAAGAGACCCAGTACTTC. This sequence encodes CASSLEPREETQYF.

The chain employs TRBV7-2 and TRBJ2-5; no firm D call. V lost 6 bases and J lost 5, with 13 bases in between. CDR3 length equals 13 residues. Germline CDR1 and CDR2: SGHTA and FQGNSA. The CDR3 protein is CASRRDPRETQYF. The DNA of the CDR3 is TGTGCCAGCAGACGCGACCCGAGGGAGACCCAGTACTTC. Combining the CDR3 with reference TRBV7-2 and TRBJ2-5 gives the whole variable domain GAGVSQSPSNKVTEKGKDVELRCDPISGHTALYWYRQSLGQGLEFLIYFQGNSAPDKSGLPSDRFSAERTGGSVSTLTIQRTQQEDSAVYLCASRRDPRETQYFGPGTRLLVL.

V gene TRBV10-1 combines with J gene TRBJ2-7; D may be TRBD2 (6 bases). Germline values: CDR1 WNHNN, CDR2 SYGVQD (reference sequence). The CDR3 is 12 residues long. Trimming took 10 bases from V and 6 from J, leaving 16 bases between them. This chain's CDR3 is CATSRAGSEQYF. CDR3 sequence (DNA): TGCGCCACCTCTCGCGCGGGGAGCGAGCAGTACTTC.